This T cell receptor beta chain is from a study of blood T cell repertoires in COVID-19. Repertoires were generated with immunoSEQ multiplex PCR, while TCRdb's copy carries only in-frame clones and drops some. The sample consists of 100,000 or so clones, around 87% of them appearing once. Trimming at V came to 1 base and at J to 6 bases, leaving 16 bases not matched to a gene. This CDR3 is built from 19 residues. Germline values: CDR1 LNHNV, CDR2 YYDKDF (reference sequence). The sequenced sample consisted of peripheral blood. This receptor was identified in a human donor in a cohort sampled during active COVID-19. The V call is TRBV15, the J call TRBJ2-1, with 9 nucleotides matching TRBD1. CDR3 nucleotides: TGTGCCACCAGCAGAGGAATTAAAACCGGGACAGGGATTGGCAATGAGCAGTTCTTC. This translates into CATSRGIKTGTGIGNEQFF.